These 32 T cell receptor beta chains originate from one sample sequenced in a study of T-cell reconstitution after alpha-beta-depleted transplantation in children (dated by TCRdb to 2016 to 2017). Library preparation was by PCR. Sequencer: Illumina HiSeq 2500. Molecular barcoding was employed in the preparation of TCR libraries, with unique molecular identifiers being used to normalize TCRbeta repertoire quantification. TCRdb reanalyzed the raw reads on its own, using fastp at Q25 for trimming and MiXCR for clone calling, and kept in-frame beta chains. CDR3 protein duplicates are merged, each entry listing the most common genes and DNA. The sample table shows 300,000 to 350,000 distinct CDR3 sequences, and 16% are seen once. Around 38% of the sample belongs to the ten largest clones. The treatment or condition label for this specimen denotes: allogeneic hematopoietic cell transplantation with graft depleted of TCRalphabeta T cells and CD19 B cells.

This specimen was PBMCs, mostly from graft donor cells, taken 360 days after TCRalphabeta/CD19-depleted stem cell transplant. The receptors here all came from a male patient aged 2 to 9 who had a stem cell transplant for acute lymphoblastic leukemia, so the T cells may come from the graft donor.

This clonotype was seen a few times. This chain joins TRBV3-1 and TRBJ1-5, with TRBD1 as a possible D gene (6 bases). This CDR3 has 17 residues. Germline V gene sequence: CDR1 LGHDT, CDR2 YNNKEL (reference sequence). Between the trimmed V and J ends, which lost 4 bases and 0 bases, there was a span of 16 bases. CDR3 amino acids: CASSPGQGPYSNQPQHF. The CDR3 nucleotides read TGTGCCAGCAGCCCGGGACAAGGGCCGTATAGCAATCAGCCCCAGCATTTT. The full variable domain, its missing parts supplied by reference TRBV3-1 and TRBJ1-5, is DTAVSQTPKYLVTQMGNDKSIKCEQNLGHDTMYWYKQDSKKFLKIMFSYNNKELIINETVPNRFSPKSPDKAHLNLHINSLELGDSAVYFCASSPGQGPYSNQPQHFGDGTRLSIL.

The chain employs TRBV4-3 and TRBJ2-7, with D tentatively TRBD2 (5 bases). V dropped 0 bases and J dropped 2 bases, with 14 bases sitting between them. The CDR3 consists of 16 residues. Germline CDR1 and CDR2: LGHNA and YSLEER. CDR3 sequence: CASSQDGSVGTYEQYF. The CDR3 DNA follows: TGCGCCAGCAGCCAAGATGGGAGCGTCGGAACCTACGAGCAGTACTTC.

This clonotype was seen repeatedly, ten times or more. The rearrangement uses TRBV12-3 or TRBV12-4 and TRBJ2-5; TRBD1 is a possible D gene (6 bases). Trimming shortened V by 5 bases and J by 2 bases, and 18 bases separated the two germline ends. This CDR3 has 16 amino acids. CDR3 sequence: CASSPRGGHPQETQYF. CDR3 nucleotides: TGTGCCAGCAGTCCCCGTGGGGGCCATCCACAAGAGACCCAGTACTTC.

This clonotype was found a few times. The rearrangement uses TRBV29-1 and TRBJ2-7, with 13 bases fitting TRBD2. V lost 4 bases, J lost 4 bases, and 1 base stayed unmatched. The CDR3 length is 13 residues. Germline assignment: CDR1 SQVTM and CDR2 ANQGSEA. CDR3 in amino acids: CSVGTSGSYEQYF. The CDR3 bases are TGCAGCGTTGGGACTAGCGGGAGTTACGAGCAGTACTTC.

The sample holds many counts of this clonotype. CDR3 in amino acids: CASSLRPGATDTQYF. For the CDR3, the DNA is TGTGCCAGCAGTTTGAGGCCAGGGGCGACAGATACGCAGTATTTT. The rearrangement uses TRBV27 and TRBJ2-3; possibly TRBD1 for D (6 bases). Trimming removed 3 bases at V and 3 bases at J, with 13 bases between. Germline V CDR1 and CDR2: MNHEY, SMNVEV (reference sequence). The CDR3 spans 15 residues.

This clonotype turned up a few times. This chain connects TRBV6-2 or TRBV6-3 to TRBJ2-5; 13 bases match TRBD2. CDR1 and CDR2 from the germline V gene are MNHEY and SVGEGT. The CDR3 contains 16 residues. V lost 4 bases, J lost 4 bases, and 6 bases stayed unmatched. The CDR3 spells CASSSGLAGDGETQYF. Written as DNA, the CDR3 is TGTGCCAGCAGTTCAGGACTAGCGGGAGACGGAGAGACCCAGTACTTC.

This clonotype has ten or more counts. This chain joins TRBV29-1 and TRBJ1-1; D may be TRBD1 (6 bases). Looked up from germline, CDR1 is SQVTM and CDR2 is ANQGSEA. V lost 4 bases and J lost 4, with 16 bases in between. The CDR3 consists of 14 residues. CDR3 DNA sequence: TGCAGCGTTGTGTATCAGGGGTCGGGCACTGAAGCTTTCTTT. It codes for CSVVYQGSGTEAFF.

This clonotype was recorded at least ten times. The chain couples TRBV9 to TRBJ1-3; the D is unclear. Trimming removed 0 bases at V and 11 bases at J, with 12 bases between. This CDR3 is 13 amino acids long. Germline CDR1 and CDR2: SGDLS and YYNGEE. The CDR3 here is CASSVDLGRPIYF. In nucleotides, the CDR3 is TGTGCCAGCAGCGTAGACCTCGGCCGCCCCATATATTTT.

The chain employs TRBV5-1 and TRBJ2-3; D gene uncertain. The germline gives CDR1 SGHRS, CDR2 YFSETQ. Trimming stripped 2 bases from V and 3 bases from J, with 13 bases between. This CDR3 has 15 residues. The CDR3 DNA sequence: TGCGCCAGCAGCTTTAATTTTCTGGTAACAGATACGCAGTATTTT. It is translated as CASSFNFLVTDTQYF.

The chain employs TRBV28 and TRBJ1-1; D is possibly TRBD1 (5 bases). There are 15 residues in the CDR3. From germline, CDR1 is MDHEN and CDR2 SYDVKM. The ends were cut back, 3 bases at V and 2 bases at J, with 13 bases in the middle. CDR3 in amino acids: CASSFRERVNTEAFF. CDR3 DNA sequence: TGTGCCAGCAGTTTCAGGGAAAGGGTAAACACTGAAGCTTTCTTT.

This chain connects TRBV7-9 to TRBJ2-2; D is perhaps TRBD2 (5 bases). CDR3 length equals 15 residues. V dropped 3 bases and J dropped 7 bases, with 15 bases sitting between them. The germline CDR1 and CDR2 sequences are SEHNR and FQNEAQ (reference sequence). CDR3 bases: TGTGCCAGCAGCTTCCCGGGGAAGGGCGTCGGGGAGCTGTTTTTT. Residues: CASSFPGKGVGELFF.

The chain couples TRBV5-5 to TRBJ1-1; D unclear. V was clipped by 0 bases and J by 1 base, with 7 bases between them. Germline V gene data show CDR1 as SGHKS and CDR2 as YYEKEE (reference sequence). CDR3 length: 14 amino acids. The CDR3 sequence: CASSLALANTEAFF. As DNA, the CDR3 is TGTGCCAGCAGCTTGGCCCTCGCGAACACTGAAGCTTTCTTT.

The chain employs TRBV4-1 and TRBJ2-1; 16 bases match TRBD2. CDR3 size: 18 residues. Trimming at V came to 1 base and at J to 6 bases, leaving 6 bases not matched to a gene. Per germline, CDR1 MGHRA and CDR2 YSYEKL. This chain's CDR3 is CASSQVRGLAGGSNEQFF. CDR3 sequence (DNA): TGCGCCAGCAGCCAAGTCAGGGGACTAGCGGGAGGGTCCAATGAGCAGTTCTTC.

The chain couples TRBV11-2 to TRBJ2-7, with no clear D. V lost 1 base, J lost 5 bases, and 15 bases lay in between. The germline CDR1 and CDR2 sequences are SGHAT and FQNNGV. This CDR3 has 15 amino acids. CDR3 sequence reads: CASSLVRPWFHEQYF. The DNA of the CDR3 is TGTGCCAGCAGCTTAGTTCGGCCCTGGTTTCACGAGCAGTACTTC.

A few counts support this clonotype. The chain joins TRBV11-3 to TRBJ2-1; D call uncertain. The CDR3 runs 15 residues. V dropped 4 bases and J dropped 2 bases, with 12 bases sitting between them. CDR1 and CDR2 (germline): SGHNT, YENEEA. Here the CDR3 DNA reads TGTGCCAGCAGCTCCCGAGAGGTGGCCTACAATGAGCAGTTCTTC. It translates to CASSSREVAYNEQFF.

This clonotype occurred a few times. This chain links TRBV20-1 with TRBJ2-3; 11 bases fit TRBD2. Germline assignment: CDR1 DFQATT and CDR2 SNEGSKA (reference sequence). The CDR3 length is 20 residues. Trimming removed 0 bases from V and 4 bases from J; junction bases left unmatched: 18. The CDR3 DNA is TGCAGTGCTAGAGAGCGTCTAGCGGGAGGACCGTCGGGGTCTTCAGATACGCAGTATTTT. Translation: CSARERLAGGPSGSSDTQYF.

The chain is built from TRBV21-1 and TRBJ2-3. TRBV21-1 is tagged as a pseudogene. The CDR3 is 12 residues long. CDR3 nucleotides: TGTGCCAGCGGACTAGCCCCAGATACGCAGTATTTT. It codes for CASGLAPDTQYF.

This clonotype was observed at least ten times. This rearrangement joins TRBV20-1 to TRBJ1-4, with D possibly TRBD1 on 5 matching bases. V gave up 5 bases and J gave up 2 bases, with 18 bases separating them. CDR3 length equals 16 residues. The germline CDR1 and CDR2 sequences are DFQATT and SNEGSKA (reference sequence). The CDR3 sequence: CSAPQGRSGTNEKLFF. The DNA for the CDR3 is TGCAGTGCTCCCCAGGGTAGGAGCGGCACTAATGAAAAACTGTTTTTT.

This clonotype was counted once. The genes are TRBV19 and TRBJ2-3; D is perhaps TRBD1 or TRBD2 (5 bases each). There are 17 residues in the CDR3. The germline V and J ends were trimmed by 5 bases and 4 bases, with 22 bases remaining between them. Per germline, CDR1 LNHDA and CDR2 SQIVND (reference sequence). This CDR3 is CASSSPRGARRADTQYF. The CDR3 DNA reads TGTGCCAGTAGTTCCCCCAGAGGGGCACGCCGGGCAGATACGCAGTATTTT. Using reference TRBV19 and TRBJ2-3 for the parts outside the CDR3, the full variable domain is DGGITQSPKYLFRKEGQNVTLSCEQNLNHDAMYWYRQDPGQGLRLIYYSQIVNDFQKGDIAEGYSVSREKKESFPLTVTSAQKNPTAFYLCASSSPRGARRADTQYFGPGTRLTVL.

The gene calls are TRBV28 and TRBJ2-3; the D gene is possibly TRBD1 (6 bases). The V gene's germline CDR1 is MDHEN and CDR2 SYDVKM. The CDR3 is made up of 16 amino acids. V lost 6 bases and J 4 bases, leaving 20 bases between the germline ends. As DNA, the CDR3 is TGTGCCAGCAGACCCCAGGGGTGGGCTGGTGCAGATACGCAGTATTTT. It yields the protein CASRPQGWAGADTQYF.

This clonotype was observed a few times. V usage is TRBV4-1 and J usage is TRBJ1-2; D ambiguous. Germline V gene lookup returns CDR1 MGHRA and CDR2 YSYEKL. With 1 base removed from V and 7 bases from J, the gap between germline ends came to 10 bases. The CDR3 consists of 13 residues. CDR3 residues: CASSQGGVGGYTF. The DNA for the CDR3 is TGCGCCAGCAGCCAAGGCGGGGTTGGTGGCTACACCTTC.

The CDR3 sequence: CSARASGYEQYF. The CDR3 nucleotides read TGCAGTGCTAGAGCGTCAGGCTACGAGCAGTACTTC. This chain connects TRBV20-1 to TRBJ2-7; no reliable D call. The germline V and J ends were trimmed by 1 base and 3 bases, with 7 bases remaining between them. The CDR3 runs to 12 residues. Per germline, CDR1 DFQATT and CDR2 SNEGSKA (reference sequence).

The sample holds a few counts of this clonotype. This chain links TRBV28 with TRBJ1-2; 10 bases line up with TRBD1. This CDR3 region has 17 residues. The V segment lost 5 bases and the J segment 4 bases; nucleotides outside the gene matches: 13. Germline CDR1 is MDHEN and CDR2 is SYDVKM. The CDR3 reads CASSIRQGARVFYGYTF. The CDR3, as DNA: TGTGCCAGCAGTATACGACAGGGGGCGAGGGTATTCTATGGCTACACCTTC.

CDR3 nucleotides: TGTGCCAGCAGCTTATGGTCGGGAGGGGCCTACGAGCAGTACTTC. Translation: CASSLWSGGAYEQYF. The chain has TRBV7-2 and TRBJ2-7; 8 nucleotides match TRBD2. This CDR3 has 15 amino acids. Germline CDR1 and CDR2: SGHTA and FQGNSA. The ends lost 2 bases at V and 2 bases at J; junction bases unmatched: 5.

In this sample, this clonotype turned up a few times. The chain uses TRBV6-5 and TRBJ2-7; 7 positions agree with TRBD2. The CDR3 has 13 residues. J gave up 5 bases and V 4 bases, and 5 bases lay outside the gene matches. Germline lookup yields CDR1 MNHEY and CDR2 SVGAGI. In DNA, the CDR3 is TGTGCCAGCAGTTCGGCGGGAGTGCACGAGCAGTACTTC. Protein product: CASSSAGVHEQYF.

This clonotype showed up just a few times. This rearrangement joins TRBV9 to TRBJ1-1; D perhaps matches TRBD1 (6 bases). This CDR3 contains 13 residues. V was pared by 7 bases and J by 2 bases, with 12 bases between. CDR1 and CDR2 (germline): SGDLS, YYNGEE. CDR3 region: CASSDSANTEAFF. As DNA, the CDR3 is TGTGCCAGCTCGGACAGCGCAAACACTGAAGCTTTCTTT.

The sample holds many counts of this clonotype. The chain links TRBV12-5 to TRBJ2-3; 8 nucleotides align to TRBD2. Looked up from germline, CDR1 is LGHNT and CDR2 is FRNRAP. Trimming took 0 bases from V and 2 from J; bases not matched to a gene: 7. CDR3 size: 17 residues. The CDR3 sequence: CASGLVQDGRATDTQYF. CDR3 bases: TGTGCTAGTGGTTTGGTACAGGACGGGAGGGCCACAGATACGCAGTATTTT.

The chain uses TRBV27 and TRBJ2-5; D tentatively fits TRBD1 or TRBD2 (6 bases each). Germline CDR1 and CDR2: MNHEY and SMNVEV (reference sequence). This CDR3 region has 15 residues. Between the trimmed V and J ends, which lost 1 base and 5 bases, there was a span of 14 bases. CDR3 bases: TGTGCCAGCAGTTTATACAGGGAGGTGGGCGAGACCCAGTACTTC. Protein product: CASSLYREVGETQYF.

The chain employs TRBV7-2 and TRBJ2-7, with 9 positions matching TRBD1. The V gene's germline CDR1 is SGHTA and CDR2 FQGNSA. CDR3 size: 16 residues. V trimming: 5 bases; J trimming: 3 bases; junction bases outside the gene matches: 11. The CDR3 nucleotides are TGTGCCAGCAGCCCACTGGCCGGGACAGGGAACTACGAGCAGTACTTC. Protein product: CASSPLAGTGNYEQYF.

This clonotype was observed a few times. V usage is TRBV10-3 and J usage is TRBJ2-1; D possibly uses TRBD1 or TRBD2 (6 bases each). Trimming shortened V by 6 bases and J by 5 bases, and 20 bases separated the two germline ends. This CDR3 region has 16 residues. CDR1 and CDR2 (germline): ENHRY, SYGVKD. The CDR3 coding sequence is TGTGCCATCAGGGGGGGACACCTTCCAATGGACAATGAGCAGTTCTTC. Protein sequence: CAIRGGHLPMDNEQFF.

This clonotype has just a few counts. This chain uses TRBV15 with TRBJ2-5, with a weak D call TRBD1 (5 bases). The V gene lost 3 bases and the J gene lost 1 base, with 12 bases spanning the gap. The CDR3 covers 15 residues. CDR1 is LNHNV, CDR2 YYDKDF, per germline (reference sequence). DNA of the CDR3: TGTGCCACCAGCAGGTCCGTGGGGCTCCAAGAGACCCAGTACTTC. Its translation: CATSRSVGLQETQYF. Based on the CDR3 plus reference TRBV15 and TRBJ2-5, the full variable domain is DAMVIQNPRYQVTQFGKPVTLSCSQTLNHNVMYWYQQKSSQAPKLLFHYYDKDFNNEADTPDNFQSRRPNTSFCFLDIRSPGLGDTAMYLCATSRSVGLQETQYFGPGTRLLVL.

This chain connects TRBV5-1 to TRBJ2-1; TRBD2 matches at 10 bases. Germline V gives CDR1 SGHRS, CDR2 YFSETQ. V lost 4 bases, J lost 0 bases, and 4 bases stayed unmatched. The CDR3 covers 16 residues. The CDR3 DNA reads TGCGCCAGCAGCGGGTCTAGCGGGAGCTCCTACAATGAGCAGTTCTTC. Protein product: CASSGSSGSSYNEQFF.